This T cell receptor (beta chain) appears in the sequencing data of a study of blood T cells in healthy people across ages. For the study at large: Template switching recovered approximately one barcoded beta molecule for every two T cells.

Remarks on this clonotype: Its antigen is currently unknown.

Overall study results and limits: Donor CMV infection status was unknown, possibly confounding age-related changes in expanded clonotypes.

Next came a second PCR, run for roughly 6 to 11 cycles, which used a sample-barcoded 5' primer along with a J-beta primer mix. Every single cDNA molecule received a tag from a template-switch adaptor with 12 random nucleotides. TCRdb reanalysed the 5' RACE reads using MiXCR and keeps one entry per CDR3 protein. The sample records 1,500,000 or so distinct CDR3 sequences, approximately 43% being singletons. In germline, CDR1 is SEHNR, CDR2 FQNEAQ (reference sequence). Trimming stripped 0 bases from V and 2 bases from J, with 11 bases between. The CDR3 loop spans 15 amino acids. This sequence originates from a woman between 18 and 30 years old in good health. The specimen sequenced was blood. The J gene is TRBJ2-7, the V gene TRBV7-9; D ambiguous. This CDR3 reads CASSLALVPPYEQYF. DNA of the CDR3: TGTGCCAGCAGCTTAGCGCTCGTCCCACCCTACGAGCAGTACTTC.